The 12 T cell receptor beta chains below all came from one sample that was sequenced in a study of T cell responses to AZD1222 COVID-19 vaccine. Profiling relied on immunoSEQ multiplex PCR, and the TCRdb table lists in-frame clones only, not all of them. Altogether approximately 80,000 clones are present, roughly nine tenths being singletons, with the ten largest covering roughly 23%. The specimen was peripheral blood, collected on day 0 of AZD1222 vaccination. The receptors were sampled from an adult in good health.

The chain links TRBV7-2 to TRBJ2-1, with 8 bases matching TRBD2. Losses at the gene ends were 8 bases for V and 4 bases for J; bases not matched to a gene: 16. The germline gives CDR1 SGHTA, CDR2 FQGNSA. The CDR3 has 17 residues. The CDR3 DNA sequence: TGTGCCAGCCGACGGGATAGCGGGATGTGGCGGTACAATGAGCAGTTCTTC. It encodes CASRRDSGMWRYNEQFF. The full variable domain, with the rest looked up from reference TRBV7-2 and TRBJ2-1, is GAGVSQSPSNKVTEKGKDVELRCDPISGHTALYWYRQSLGQGLEFLIYFQGNSAPDKSGLPSDRFSAERTGGSVSTLTIQRTQQEDSAVYLCASRRDSGMWRYNEQFFGPGTRLTVL.

This chain connects TRBV6-6 to TRBJ1-2; D gene uncertain. V lost 8 bases to trimming and J lost 2 bases, with 15 bases between them. Germline values: CDR1 MNHNY, CDR2 SVGAGI (reference sequence). The CDR3 consists of 14 residues. CDR3 loop: CASSYTQVNYGYTF. CDR3 sequence (DNA): TGTGCCAGCTCCTACACCCAGGTCAACTATGGCTACACCTTC.

This clone was found once. The chain employs TRBV7-8 and TRBJ2-7, with 13 bases aligning to TRBD2. The germline V gene has CDR1 SGHVS and CDR2 FQNEAQ. CDR3 length: 15 residues. Unmatched junction bases numbered 5, after V lost 6 bases and J lost 3 bases. In DNA, the CDR3 is TGTGCCAGCAGTTGGACTAGCGGGAGAAACTACGAGCAGTACTTC. The encoded protein is CASSWTSGRNYEQYF.

The chain uses TRBV7-2 and TRBJ1-2; unclear D gene. Germline lookup yields CDR1 SGHTA and CDR2 FQGNSA. The CDR3 totals 13 residues. The V and J ends lost 1 base and 3 bases respectively, with 6 bases between them. CDR3 nucleotides: TGTGCCAGCAGCTTAGGACGGGACTATGGCTACACCTTC. Translating it yields CASSLGRDYGYTF.

The CDR3 sequence: CASTTRQGLTEAFF. The CDR3 nucleotides read TGTGCCAGCACCACCCGACAGGGGCTGACTGAAGCTTTCTTT. The V and J genes are TRBV2 and TRBJ1-1; 8 bases match TRBD1. The V and J ends lost 7 bases and 5 bases, in that order; junction bases with no gene match: 9. The CDR3 is 14 amino acids. The germline V gene encodes CDR1 SNHLY and CDR2 FYNNEI.

The chain links TRBV7-3 to TRBJ2-1; possibly TRBD2 for D (6 bases). CDR3 length: 15 residues. The V gene lost 2 bases and the J gene lost 5 bases, with 13 bases spanning the gap. Germline CDR1 and CDR2: SGHTA and FQGTGA. The CDR3 here is CASSLVVSGNNEQFF. In nucleotides, the CDR3 is TGTGCCAGCAGCTTAGTCGTTAGCGGTAACAATGAGCAGTTCTTC.

The V gene is TRBV6-5, the J gene TRBJ2-1; D might be TRBD1 (5 bases). This CDR3 comprises 13 residues. The V and J ends lost 5 bases and 5 bases respectively, with 10 bases between them. The germline CDR1 and CDR2 sequences are MNHEY and SVGAGI. The CDR3 loop is CASSLLTDNEQFF. CDR3 DNA: TGTGCCAGCAGTCTCCTGACAGACAATGAGCAGTTCTTC.

This clone occurred once. The gene calls are TRBV6-4 and TRBJ2-1; perhaps TRBD2 as D (5 bases). The CDR3 loop spans 14 amino acids. Trimming took 7 bases from V and 8 from J, leaving 18 bases between them. The germline CDR1 and CDR2 sequences are MRHNA and SNTAGT. CDR3 amino acids: CASIEGDLQDEQFF. CDR3 nucleotide sequence: TGTGCCAGCATAGAGGGAGATTTGCAGGATGAGCAGTTCTTC.

The V call is TRBV7-3, the J call TRBJ2-7; no definite D call. Germline lookup yields CDR1 SGHTA and CDR2 FQGTGA. V lost 2 bases and J 8 bases, leaving 16 bases between the germline ends. This CDR3 is 14 amino acids long. CDR3 protein: CASSLEPGAGQQYF. In nucleotides, the CDR3 is TGTGCCAGCAGCTTAGAGCCCGGAGCCGGCCAGCAGTACTTC.

V usage is TRBV7-2 and J usage is TRBJ1-2; the match to TRBD1 covers 8 bases. CDR3 length: 15 amino acids. V lost 4 bases to trimming and J lost 4 bases; unmatched junction nucleotides: 8. CDR1 and CDR2 (germline): SGHTA, FQGNSA. The CDR3 spells CASSSQGALGYGYTF. Here the CDR3 DNA reads TGTGCCAGCAGCTCCCAGGGGGCGCTGGGCTATGGCTACACCTTC.

The gene calls are TRBV29-1 and TRBJ2-2; the D gene is possibly TRBD1 (6 bases). Germline-derived CDR1 and CDR2 are SQVTM and ANQGSEA. This CDR3 is built from 15 residues. Trimming shortened V by 6 bases and J by 5 bases, and 19 bases separated the two germline ends. DNA of the CDR3: TGCAGCGTACAAGAGGGCCTTAGGGGGACCGGGGAGCTGTTTTTT. Translated: CSVQEGLRGTGELFF.

The V gene is TRBV10-3, the J gene TRBJ1-3, with D unresolved. This CDR3 is 13 amino acids long. Germline CDR1 and CDR2: ENHRY and SYGVKD. The germline V and J ends were trimmed by 7 bases and 1 base, with 8 bases remaining between them. Here the CDR3 DNA reads TGTGCCATCAACGAGGGTTCTGGAAACACCATATATTTT. Translating gives CAINEGSGNTIYF.